The clone carrying this T cell receptor (beta chain) was counted a few times. From 5'RACE with constant-segment primers came TCR alpha and TCR beta cDNA libraries that carried sample barcodes and UMIs. TCRdb independently ran MiXCR on the 5' RACE reads; one entry per CDR3 protein. The data hold approximately 350,000 distinct CDR3 sequences, with over 10% observed a single time. The data stem from a study of T-cell memory formation after mild COVID-19. The germline V gene has CDR1 MNHEY and CDR2 SVGAGI. V lost 11 bases and J lost 5, with 19 bases in between. This CDR3 comprises 14 residues. This receptor was identified in a man in his late teens or twenties who had mild COVID-19 (a few samples of this study predate the infection). Cell type and time point are not known. The V gene is TRBV6-5, the J gene TRBJ2-1; weak D call: TRBD2 (6 bases). The material sequenced was PBMCs or a T cell subset sorted from them (not recorded which). The CDR3 reads CASAGQGSHNEQFF. CDR3 in DNA: TGTGCCTCCGCGGGGCAGGGATCCCACAATGAGCAGTTCTTC.